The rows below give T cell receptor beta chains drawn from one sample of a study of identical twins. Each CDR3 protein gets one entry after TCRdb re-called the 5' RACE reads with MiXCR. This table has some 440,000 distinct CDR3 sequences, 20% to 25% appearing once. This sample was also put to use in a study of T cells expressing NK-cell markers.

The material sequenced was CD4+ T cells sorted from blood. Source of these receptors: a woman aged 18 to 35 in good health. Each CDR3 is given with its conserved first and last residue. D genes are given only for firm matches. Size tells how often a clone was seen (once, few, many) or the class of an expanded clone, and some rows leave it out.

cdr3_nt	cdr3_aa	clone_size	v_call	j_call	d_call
TGTGCCAGCAGCGCCCGTCTCCCAGATACGCAGTATTTT	CASSARLPDTQYF	-	TRBV9	TRBJ2-3	-
TGTGCCAGTCGACGGACGGGACGGACGCCGAATTCACCCCTCCACTTT	CASRRTGRTPNSPLHF	-	TRBV6-1	TRBJ1-6	-
TGTGCCAGCAGCGTAGCCGTAGGACGGATAAATTCACCCCTCCACTTT	CASSVAVGRINSPLHF	-	TRBV9	TRBJ1-6	-
TGTGCCAGTCTATTAACGGGGGTCACTGAAGCTTTCTTT	CASLLTGVTEAFF	few	TRBV7-9	TRBJ1-1	-
TGCGCCAGCAGCTTGCAGTCCTACCAAGAGACCCAGTACTTC	CASSLQSYQETQYF	few	TRBV5-1	TRBJ2-5	-
TGCAGTGCTGGGATCAGGGGGGACCGGGGGGAGCAGTACTTC	CSAGIRGDRGEQYF	few	TRBV20-1	TRBJ2-7	-
TGCGCCAGCAAACCTCCTAGATTCTCAGATACGCAGTATTTT	CASKPPRFSDTQYF	-	TRBV10-2	TRBJ2-3	-
TGCGCCAGCAGCAGAGACCCCGTCTTGACCCCCAATCAGCAGTTCTTC	CASSRDPVLTPNQQFF	few	TRBV5-1	TRBJ2-1	-
TGTGCCAGCTCACCGAGAAAACAGGGGACCAACGAGCAGTACTTC	CASSPRKQGTNEQYF	-	TRBV18	TRBJ2-7	TRBD1
TGCGCCAGCAGCCCTAGGACAGGGGAGGCAGATACGCAGTATTTT	CASSPRTGEADTQYF	-	TRBV5-1	TRBJ2-3	TRBD1
TGTGCCAGCAGCCCCCGGGGACAGGAGATCCAAGAGACCCAGTACTTC	CASSPRGQEIQETQYF	-	TRBV28	TRBJ2-5	TRBD1
TGTGCCAGTACACAGGGGATGAACACTGAAGCTTTCTTT	CASTQGMNTEAFF	-	TRBV12-3/TRBV12-4	TRBJ1-1	TRBD1
TGCAGTGCTCTAGCGGGGGTAGCGCAGTATTTT	CSALAGVAQYF	-	TRBV20-1	TRBJ2-3	TRBD2
TGTGCCAGCAGTTTAGCATGGACTAGCTTTTCCCTCACAGATACGCAGTATTTT	CASSLAWTSFSLTDTQYF	few	TRBV12-3/TRBV12-4	TRBJ2-3	TRBD2
TGTGCCAGCAGCTTAAAAAGCCCAATGAGCTCCTACAATGAGCAGTTCTTC	CASSLKSPMSSYNEQFF	few	TRBV7-2	TRBJ2-1	-
TGTGCCAGCAGTTACTCGACTGGGGTCTACAATGAGCAGTTCTTC	CASSYSTGVYNEQFF	few	TRBV6-5	TRBJ2-1	-
TGTGCCAGCTCTCGAGCGGGGTTCCCTTCCTACGAGCAGTACTTC	CASSRAGFPSYEQYF	few	TRBV18	TRBJ2-7	TRBD2
TGTGCCATCAGTGAGTCGGCTCCTTCACCCCTCCACTTT	CAISESAPSPLHF	-	TRBV10-3	TRBJ1-6	-
TGCGCCAGCAGCCCTGACCTAGCGGGGCAAAACATTCAGTACTTC	CASSPDLAGQNIQYF	few	TRBV5-1	TRBJ2-4	TRBD2
TGTGCCAGCAGTGAAAACAGGGTAAACACTGAAGCTTTCTTT	CASSENRVNTEAFF	-	TRBV6-1	TRBJ1-1	-
TGCGCCAGCAGCGCCAGACTAGCGGGAACCCGTCCAGAGACCCAGTACTTC	CASSARLAGTRPETQYF	-	TRBV5-1	TRBJ2-5	TRBD2
TGTGCCAGCAGCCCCGAGTTCGCAGGGGGTACTTACGAGCAGTACTTC	CASSPEFAGGTYEQYF	-	TRBV7-9	TRBJ2-7	TRBD1
TGTGCCAGCAGCTTGGCTCCGGGACAGGGAGTCGATGGCTACACCTTC	CASSLAPGQGVDGYTF	-	TRBV5-6	TRBJ1-2	TRBD1
TGTGCCAGCAGCTTGGCCCCGGGACTAGGAGAGACCCAGTACTTC	CASSLAPGLGETQYF	few	TRBV5-6	TRBJ2-5	TRBD2
TGCAGTGCTAGGGCCGAGGGCCCCGAGACCCAGTACTTC	CSARAEGPETQYF	few	TRBV20-1	TRBJ2-5	-
TGTGCCAGCAGTGATTGGGTGAGCTCCTACAATGAGCAGTTCTTC	CASSDWVSSYNEQFF	-	TRBV2	TRBJ2-1	-
TGCAGTGCTAGAGTCTTGTCAGGACCCGAGCAGTACTTC	CSARVLSGPEQYF	-	TRBV20-1	TRBJ2-7	-
TGTGCCAGCAGTCGACAGGGAGGGGCTGAAGCTTTCTTT	CASSRQGGAEAFF	few	TRBV6-1	TRBJ1-1	TRBD1
TGTGCCAGCAGTGAATTCCAGGGTACAGATACGCAGTATTTT	CASSEFQGTDTQYF	-	TRBV25-1	TRBJ2-3	-